These 25 T cell receptor beta chains were sequenced from one sample in a study of blood T cell repertoires in COVID-19. The data were produced by immunoSEQ multiplex PCR, yet TCRdb's version contains in-frame clones alone and is incomplete. The repertoire consists of around 76,000 clones, with more than 65% occurring once and the leading ten covering about 0.83%. The specimen sequenced was peripheral blood. The receptors were gathered from a woman in her seventies with acute or convalescent COVID-19.

This CDR3 reads CASSRGLAGGAYNEQFF. CDR3 coding DNA: TGCGCCAGCAGCCGGGGACTAGCGGGGGGCGCCTACAATGAGCAGTTCTTC. The chain joins TRBV4-1 to TRBJ2-1, with TRBD2 matching over 15 bases. CDR1 MGHRA and CDR2 YSYEKL come from the germline V gene. The CDR3 totals 17 residues. After removal of 4 bases from V and 2 bases from J, the junction contained 3 bases not matched to a gene.

V usage is TRBV11-2 and J usage is TRBJ1-4; D perhaps matches TRBD1 (5 bases). V lost 8 bases to trimming and J lost 8 bases, with 12 bases between them. This CDR3 spans 12 amino acids. In germline, CDR1 is SGHAT, CDR2 FQNNGV. CDR3 in DNA: TGTGCCAGCCCATTCGGGGGGGAAAAACTGTTTTTT. Translation: CASPFGGEKLFF.

This clone was found a few times. The V and J genes are TRBV19 and TRBJ1-5; TRBD1 might be the D (5 bases). Germline CDR1 LNHDA, CDR2 SQIVND (reference sequence). Trimming stripped 5 bases from V and 0 bases from J, with 14 bases between. The CDR3 has 16 amino acids. The CDR3 sequence: CASSAGGAYSNQPQHF. The CDR3 bases are TGTGCCAGTAGTGCGGGCGGGGCTTATAGCAATCAGCCCCAGCATTTT.

This chain connects TRBV27 to TRBJ2-7; 9 nucleotides align to TRBD1. The CDR3 totals 14 residues. V shed 3 bases and J 3 bases; nucleotides not matched to a gene: 3. Germline-derived CDR1 and CDR2 are MNHEY and SMNVEV (reference sequence). The CDR3 bases are TGTGCCAGCAGTTTTACAGGGGGCGGCTACGAGCAGTACTTC. It codes for CASSFTGGGYEQYF.

The rearrangement joins TRBV7-9 to TRBJ1-4; no definite D call. The CDR3 runs to 14 residues. V was pared by 5 bases and J by 0 bases, with 7 bases between. From germline, CDR1 is SEHNR and CDR2 FQNEAQ (reference sequence). The CDR3 nucleotides read TGTGCCAGCAGCAGGGTAGCAACTAATGAAAAACTGTTTTTT. This gives the protein CASSRVATNEKLFF.

In this sample, this clone turned up once. The chain has TRBV5-6 and TRBJ1-1, with D hard to call. CDR1 and CDR2 (germline): SGHDT, YYEEEE. V lost 2 bases, J lost 3 bases, and 5 bases lay in between. This CDR3 has 12 amino acids. The CDR3 loop reads CASSLFYTEAFF. As DNA, the CDR3 is TGTGCCAGCAGCTTATTCTACACTGAAGCTTTCTTT.

This clone was recorded a few times. V gene TRBV19 combines with J gene TRBJ1-4, with 7 nucleotides matching TRBD1. The V and J ends lost 7 bases and 8 bases, in that order; junction bases with no gene match: 19. The germline V gene has CDR1 LNHDA and CDR2 SQIVND (reference sequence). The CDR3 extends over 17 amino acids. CDR3 DNA: TGTGCCAGTAAGCTCTCCCCTTGGAGGGGGCCGAGGGAAAAACTGTTTTTT. Translated, it gives CASKLSPWRGPREKLFF.

This clone has a handful of counts. The V call is TRBV4-1, the J call TRBJ2-1; 9 bases match TRBD2. The V gene's germline CDR1 is MGHRA and CDR2 YSYEKL. This CDR3 is 20 amino acids long. V lost 3 bases, J lost 7 bases, and 22 bases stayed unmatched. CDR3 protein: CASSQGHTRLAAGRENEQFF. CDR3 sequence (DNA): TGCGCCAGCAGCCAGGGACACACCAGACTAGCGGCGGGAAGGGAGAATGAGCAGTTCTTC.

This clone was seen only once. V and J are TRBV7-3 and TRBJ2-1; 7 nucleotides line up with TRBD2. The ends lost 5 bases at V and 5 bases at J; junction bases unmatched: 12. The CDR3 spans 16 residues. The germline CDR1 and CDR2 sequences are SGHTA and FQGTGA. CDR3 protein: CASSRGGGVTNNEQFF. DNA for the CDR3: TGTGCCAGCAGCCGTGGCGGGGGAGTAACAAACAATGAGCAGTTCTTC. The whole variable domain, remainder taken from reference TRBV7-3 and TRBJ2-1, is GAGVSQTPSNKVTEKGKYVELRCDPISGHTALYWYRQSLGQGPEFLIYFQGTGAADDSGLPNDRFFAVRPEGSVSTLKIQRTERGDSAVYLCASSRGGGVTNNEQFFGPGTRLTVL.

V gene TRBV7-9 combines with J gene TRBJ2-5; 10 bases are a match to TRBD1. J lost 5 bases, V lost 4 bases, and 7 bases had no gene match. The V gene's germline CDR1 is SEHNR and CDR2 FQNEAQ (reference sequence). The CDR3 consists of 15 residues. The CDR3 region has the DNA TGTGCCAGCAGCTCGCGGGACAGGGGTAAGGAGACCCAGTACTTC. Its translation: CASSSRDRGKETQYF. The entire variable domain, with the rest obtained from reference TRBV7-9 and TRBJ2-5, is as follows: DTGVSQNPRHKITKRGQNVTFRCDPISEHNRLYWYRQTLGQGPEFLTYFQNEAQLEKSRLLSDRFSAERPKGSFSTLEIQRTEQGDSAMYLCASSSRDRGKETQYFGPGTRLLVL.

J is TRBJ2-4 and V is TRBV19; possible D gene TRBD2, 5 bases. V dropped 3 bases and J dropped 0 bases, with 12 bases sitting between them. Per the germline V gene, CDR1 is LNHDA and CDR2 is SQIVND (reference sequence). CDR3 length: 16 amino acids. The CDR3 DNA sequence: TGTGCCAGTAGTATCTCGGCAGGACTAGCCAAAAACATTCAGTACTTC. Protein sequence: CASSISAGLAKNIQYF.

The chain combines TRBV6-1 with TRBJ1-3, with unresolved D. Germline V gene data show CDR1 as MNHNS and CDR2 as SASEGT. The CDR3 contains 16 residues. Between the trimmed V and J ends, which lost 0 bases and 4 bases, there was a span of 13 bases. CDR3 protein: CASSEAPTDLGNTIYF. The CDR3 bases are TGTGCCAGCAGTGAAGCTCCCACAGACCTCGGAAACACCATATATTTT.

The chain recombines TRBV6-5 with TRBJ2-2; D unresolved. Trimming removed 8 bases at V and 4 bases at J, with 11 bases between. The CDR3 runs to 13 residues. The V gene's germline CDR1 is MNHEY and CDR2 SVGAGI. CDR3 in amino acids: CASVGSVTGELFF. In nucleotides, the CDR3 is TGTGCCAGCGTGGGCAGTGTCACCGGGGAGCTGTTTTTT.

The CDR3 reads CASSQLRATEAFF. The CDR3 bases are TGTGCCAGCAGCCAATTGAGGGCCACTGAAGCTTTCTTT. The genes are TRBV14 and TRBJ1-1; D call uncertain. Germline values: CDR1 SGHDN, CDR2 FVKESK. Trimming removed 2 bases at V and 4 bases at J, with 8 bases between. The CDR3 is 13 residues long.

This clone turned up a few times. V and J are TRBV11-2 and TRBJ2-1; D possibly corresponds to TRBD2 (5 bases). In germline, CDR1 is SGHAT, CDR2 FQNNGV. The CDR3 consists of 17 residues. Deletions cut 5 bases from V and 0 bases from J, with 17 bases between. The CDR3 loop reads CASSPSGWRSSYNEQFF. The CDR3 bases are TGTGCCAGCAGCCCCTCGGGGTGGCGTAGCTCCTACAATGAGCAGTTCTTC.

The V gene is TRBV9, the J gene TRBJ1-1; D is ambiguous. Trimming cost V 4 bases and J 2 bases, with 9 bases left between them. Germline V gene data show CDR1 as SGDLS and CDR2 as YYNGEE. The CDR3 length is 13 residues. The CDR3 spells CASSFTPNTEAFF. The CDR3 DNA sequence: TGTGCCAGCAGCTTTACACCAAACACTGAAGCTTTCTTT.

The V gene is TRBV15, the J gene TRBJ2-7; 8 bases line up with TRBD2. This CDR3 has 14 amino acids. The germline CDR1 and CDR2 sequences are LNHNV and YYDKDF (reference sequence). Losses at the gene ends were 3 bases for V and 11 bases for J; bases not matched to a gene: 12. CDR3 coding DNA: TGTGCCACCAGCAGGGGACTAGGGGATGCTAGGGAGTACTTC. Translation gives CATSRGLGDAREYF.

The rearrangement uses TRBV6-2 or TRBV6-3 and TRBJ2-2; the match to TRBD1 covers 9 bases. CDR3 length: 19 residues. Germline V gene lookup returns CDR1 MNHEY and CDR2 SVGEGT. J gave up 4 bases and V 0 bases, and 12 bases lay outside the gene matches. CDR3 nucleotides: TGTGCCAGCAGTTACTCGATCTGGACAGGGGAATTGGGCACCGGGGAGCTGTTTTTT. Translating it yields CASSYSIWTGELGTGELFF.

The count of this clone is one. This chain links TRBV6-1 with TRBJ2-7; 8 bases map to TRBD1. V trimming: 5 bases; J trimming: 4 bases; junction bases outside the gene matches: 10. The CDR3 extends over 15 amino acids. The germline gives CDR1 MNHNS, CDR2 SASEGT. The CDR3 bases are TGTGCCAGCAGTTTGTCCGTTGACAGGGGTTACGAGCAGTACTTC. Translated, it gives CASSLSVDRGYEQYF.

This clone occurred once. This sequence joins TRBV5-6 and TRBJ2-7, with 7 nucleotides matching TRBD1. With 1 base clipped from V and 6 bases from J, the junction kept 4 bases outside the gene matches. The CDR3 runs 13 residues. Germline CDR1 reads SGHDT; CDR2 reads YYEEEE. CDR3 residues: CASSLQGVLEQYF. For the CDR3, the DNA is TGTGCCAGCAGCTTGCAGGGGGTTCTCGAGCAGTACTTC.

The chain employs TRBV18 and TRBJ2-7, with D possibly TRBD2 on 6 matching bases. This CDR3 region has 14 residues. V gave up 2 bases and J gave up 0 bases, with 8 bases separating them. Germline V gives CDR1 KGHSH, CDR2 LQKENI. CDR3 region: CASSPGGASYEQYF. The CDR3 DNA reads TGTGCCAGCTCACCAGGCGGGGCCTCCTACGAGCAGTACTTC. Supplemented by reference TRBV18 and TRBJ2-7, the full variable domain reads NAGVMQNPRHLVRRRGQEARLRCSPMKGHSHVYWYRQLPEEGLKFMVYLQKENIIDESGMPKERFSAEFPKEGPSILRIQQVVRGDSAAYFCASSPGGASYEQYFGPGTRLTVT.

On this clone: Different DNA sequences within this sample yield the same CDR3. The chain carries TRBV20-1 and TRBJ1-1; D uncertain. Trimming shortened V by 3 bases and J by 0 bases, and 8 bases separated the two germline ends. Germline V gives CDR1 DFQATT, CDR2 SNEGSKA (reference sequence). The CDR3 is made up of 13 amino acids. The CDR3 bases are TGCAGTGCTAGTAGAGGTATGAACACTGAAGCTTTCTTT. It specifies CSASRGMNTEAFF.

The chain uses TRBV4-1 and TRBJ2-3; TRBD1 might be the D (5 bases). CDR3 size: 17 residues. V shed 0 bases and J shed 3 bases, with 16 bases lying between them. Germline V gene data show CDR1 as MGHRA and CDR2 as YSYEKL. In nucleotides, the CDR3 is TGCGCCAGCAGCCAAGAGCGGCAGGGCGGATTTACAGATACGCAGTATTTT. It is translated as CASSQERQGGFTDTQYF.

The chain combines TRBV5-4 with TRBJ2-5; 11 bases are shared with TRBD2. The CDR3 sequence is 15 residues long. CDR1 and CDR2 (germline): SGHNT, YYREEE (reference sequence). Trimming at V came to 0 bases and at J to 7 bases, leaving 5 bases not matched to a gene. CDR3 DNA: TGTGCCAGCAGCTTGGATAGCGGGAGGGTAGGGACCCAGTACTTC. This gives the protein CASSLDSGRVGTQYF.

The chain employs TRBV11-3 and TRBJ2-1; 8 nucleotides match TRBD2. The J segment lost 4 bases and the V segment lost 0 bases, leaving 8 bases of the junction unmatched. CDR1 and CDR2 (germline): SGHNT, YENEEA. This CDR3 has 17 amino acids. The CDR3 loop reads CASSLDLAGGTYNEQFF. The CDR3 region has the DNA TGTGCCAGCAGCTTAGACCTGGCGGGGGGTACTTACAATGAGCAGTTCTTC.